Reported below is one T cell receptor beta chain. The record originates from a study of blood T cell repertoires in COVID-19. About the research overall: Italy, Spain and the United States were the sources of the convalescent and acute COVID-19 samples. T cells, B-cell-depleted T cells, or PBMCs provided the cDNA or gDNA that served as material.

As handled by the study authors: Amplifying reference gene primers gave estimates of nucleated cell counts. Only in-frame clones appear in the TCRdb table, and some are missing; sequencing was by immunoSEQ multiplex PCR. That table furnishes V, J and clone size, whereas the DNA furnished D and trimming. The repertoire includes under 50,000 clones, 88% of them detected once, and 1% to 1.5% sits in the top ten. Sequencing used peripheral blood. The TCR was taken from a woman aged 40 to 49 with acute or convalescent COVID-19.

The CDR3 bases are TGTGCCAGCAGTTTAAGGGACAGGCCGGAGCGGGACATTCAGTACTTC. It translates to CASSLRDRPERDIQYF. V gene TRBV2 combines with J gene TRBJ2-4; 8 bases agree with TRBD1. The CDR3 is made up of 16 amino acids. With 5 bases clipped from V and 8 bases from J, the junction kept 14 bases outside the gene matches. Germline CDR1 SNHLY, CDR2 FYNNEI.